This TCR beta chain was obtained from a study of T cells in Graves' hyperthyroidism and ophthalmopathy. Amplified TCR beta CDR3 regions derived from RNA transcripts. The HTBI set primed first-round TCR CDR3 RT-PCR. Using its own MiXCR run on the multiplex PCR reads, TCRdb lists one record per CDR3 protein. The data contain some 270,000 distinct CDR3 sequences, about 14% of them singletons. CDR3 length: 13 residues. Trimming cost V 4 bases and J 7 bases, with 14 bases left between them. Germline CDR1 SQVTM, CDR2 ANQGSEA. Aged 18 to 65, the patients had hyperthyroidism that was newly diagnosed and had lasted under 2 months. The study excluded patients with uncontrolled infection, other autoimmune disease, pregnancy or lactation. Study-level findings and limits: In simple terms, a model built on 13 V-J features told ophthalmopathy apart from stable hyperthyroidism. Peripheral blood also featured most of the thyroid clonotypes expanded above 0.001.

This clonotype was counted only a few times. Its antigen remains unidentified. Sequenced: blood. The genes are TRBV29-1 and TRBJ1-3; D is unclear. The sequence derives from a woman aged 25 to 39 with Graves' hyperthyroidism that later progressed to Graves' ophthalmopathy. DNA for the CDR3: TGCAGCGTTGGTGGCGATGTGCAGAACACCATATATTTT. Its translation: CSVGGDVQNTIYF.